This entry features one T cell receptor beta chain sequence. This sample is part of a study of patients and donors after allogeneic stem cell transplantation. TCRdb passed the RT-PCR reads through MiXCR, listing each CDR3 protein once. The table lists about 76,000 distinct CDR3 sequences, roughly 29% of them singletons. With V trimmed by 3 bases and J by 5 bases, 6 bases remained unmatched. This CDR3 is built from 15 residues. Germline V gene data show CDR1 as MNHEY and CDR2 as SMNVEV (reference sequence). The receptor was derived from a human donor who was either an allogeneic HSCT recipient or a stem cell or donor lymphocyte infusion donor (not recorded which). It is not recorded whose cells these are; they may come from a transplant donor. The chain combines TRBV27 with TRBJ1-5; 8 positions agree with TRBD1. The specimen was blood, either unsorted or a sorted T cell fraction (not recorded which). The CDR3 protein is CASSLRPGGDQPQHF. In nucleotides, the CDR3 is TGTGCCAGCAGTTTGCGTCCAGGGGGCGATCAGCCCCAGCATTTT.